The 26 T cell receptor beta chains reported below all come from one sample, sequenced in a study of cytomegalovirus exposure and HLA in healthy donors (dated by TCRdb to the late 2010s). Library generation was performed with the immunoSEQ multiplex PCR assay. For the multiplex PCR, a mixture combining 60 forward primers for TCR Vbeta segments and 13 reverse primers for TCR Jbeta segments was used. As stored in TCRdb, this immuneACCESS dataset retains in-frame rearrangements with V and J assigned. A fraction of the clones does not appear; measured against another copy, unresolved V genes explain less than half of the discrepancy, and the remainder lacks a known reason. In this sample the table shows fewer than 250,000 clones, about 80% of which occur a single time. 1.5% to 2% of the sample is in the top ten clones. The specimen sequenced was PBMCs. The receptors come from a man aged 18 to 30 in good health and CMV-seronegative.

This rearrangement joins TRBV18 to TRBJ1-3; D is unclear. CDR1 and CDR2 from the germline V gene are KGHSH and LQKENI. The CDR3 spans 14 residues. Trimming left V 7 bases short and J 0 bases short, with 10 bases between. The CDR3 here is CASLTGISGNTIYF. CDR3 coding DNA: TGTGCCAGCTTGACCGGGATCTCTGGAAACACCATATATTTT.

This clone was detected only once. V and J are TRBV30 and TRBJ2-7; 10 nucleotides align to TRBD2. Germline CDR1 and CDR2: GTSNPN and SVGIG (reference sequence). The CDR3 extends over 15 amino acids. V lost 4 bases to trimming and J lost 0 bases; unmatched junction nucleotides: 6. The CDR3 DNA reads as TGTGCCTGGAACCAACTAGCGGGGTTCTCCTACGAGCAGTACTTC. This translates into CAWNQLAGFSYEQYF.

CDR3 protein: CASSQGLAGERYQETQYF. The CDR3 bases are TGTGCCAGCAGCCAAGGACTTGCTGGCGAGAGGTACCAAGAGACCCAGTACTTC. This sequence joins TRBV4-2 and TRBJ2-5, with D hard to call. Trimming shortened V by 1 base and J by 0 bases, and 18 bases separated the two germline ends. Germline CDR1 and CDR2: LGHNA and YNFKEQ. The CDR3 is 18 amino acids.

CDR3: CASSPPTAGEETQYF. The CDR3, as DNA: TGTGCCAGCAGCCCACCGACCGCTGGAGAAGAGACCCAGTACTTC. V usage is TRBV7-2 and J usage is TRBJ2-5, with unresolved D. Germline CDR1 SGHTA, CDR2 FQGNSA. The CDR3 is 15 amino acids. Trimming removed 5 bases at V and 3 bases at J, with 16 bases between.

This clone showed up just a few times. J is TRBJ1-5 and V is TRBV9, with D unclear. V was cut by 3 bases and J by 5 bases, with 15 bases left in between. Germline CDR1 reads SGDLS; CDR2 reads YYNGEE. This CDR3 is 15 amino acids long. CDR3 amino acids: CASSAGGRVDQPQHF. The CDR3 DNA reads TGTGCCAGCAGCGCCGGAGGGAGGGTGGATCAGCCCCAGCATTTT.

The chain is built from TRBV5-6 and TRBJ2-7; TRBD2 matches 11 bases. Germline-derived CDR1 and CDR2 are SGHDT and YYEEEE. The CDR3 has 16 amino acids. V lost 2 bases to trimming and J lost 5 bases; unmatched junction nucleotides: 9. CDR3 region: CASSFSGLAGGHEQYF. DNA for the CDR3: TGTGCCAGCAGCTTCTCTGGCCTAGCGGGGGGCCACGAGCAGTACTTC.

The V gene is TRBV6-5, the J gene TRBJ2-5, with D possibly TRBD2 on 7 matching bases. CDR3 length equals 15 residues. CDR1 and CDR2 from the germline V gene are MNHEY and SVGAGI. V was shortened by 3 bases and J by 4 bases, with 15 bases between the two germline ends. CDR3 amino acids: CASSYLKGGAETQYF. CDR3 nucleotide sequence: TGTGCCAGCAGTTATTTAAAAGGGGGGGCAGAGACCCAGTACTTC.

This sequence joins TRBV9 and TRBJ2-6; 7 nucleotides line up with TRBD1. Losses at the gene ends were 3 bases for V and 2 bases for J; bases not matched to a gene: 8. This CDR3 spans 17 amino acids. Looked up from germline, CDR1 is SGDLS and CDR2 is YYNGEE. This chain's CDR3 is CASSDGPGQAGANVLTF. Written as DNA, the CDR3 is TGTGCCAGCAGCGACGGACCTGGACAGGCTGGGGCCAACGTCCTGACTTTC. Variable domain in full (rest from reference TRBV9 and TRBJ2-6): DSGVTQTPKHLITATGQRVTLRCSPRSGDLSVYWYQQSLDQGLQFLIQYYNGEERAKGNILERFSAQQFPDLHSELNLSSLELGDSALYFCASSDGPGQAGANVLTFGAGSRLTVL.

The CDR3 is CASSFRQGGYGYTF. The CDR3 DNA is TGTGCCAGCAGCTTCCGACAGGGCGGATATGGCTACACCTTC. J is TRBJ1-2 and V is TRBV5-8, with 7 bases aligning to TRBD1. This CDR3 has 14 amino acids. Germline CDR1 reads SGHTS; CDR2 reads YDEGEE. After removal of 2 bases from V and 5 bases from J, the junction contained 6 bases not matched to a gene.

This clone was observed once. The CDR3, as DNA: TGTGCCAGCAGCTTATCCGCGACAGTTAATGAAAAACTGTTTTTT. Protein sequence: CASSLSATVNEKLFF. The chain has TRBV7-9 and TRBJ1-4, with a possible D match to TRBD1 (5 bases). The germline V gene encodes CDR1 SEHNR and CDR2 FQNEAQ (reference sequence). This CDR3 comprises 15 residues. V gave up 2 bases and J gave up 4 bases, with 11 bases separating them.

The chain combines TRBV14 with TRBJ2-7; D perhaps matches TRBD1 (6 bases). V lost 5 bases and J lost 0, with 14 bases in between. The length of the CDR3 is 15 residues. The germline gives CDR1 SGHDN, CDR2 FVKESK. As DNA, the CDR3 is TGTGCCAGCAGCAGGGATGACAGGCTCTCCTACGAGCAGTACTTC. Amino acid sequence: CASSRDDRLSYEQYF.

V usage is TRBV28 and J usage is TRBJ2-2; 10 positions match TRBD1. The CDR3 contains 14 residues. V dropped 6 bases and J dropped 7; count of bases not matched to a gene: 5. CDR1 and CDR2 from the germline V gene are MDHEN and SYDVKM. CDR3 nucleotides: TGTGCCAGCAGCGTGACAGGGGGCTACGGGGAGCTGTTTTTT. Its translation is CASSVTGGYGELFF. The variable domain in full, with the rest retrieved from reference TRBV28 and TRBJ2-2, is DVKVTQSSRYLVKRTGEKVFLECVQDMDHENMFWYRQDPGLGLRLIYFSYDVKMKEKGDIPEGYSVSREKKERFSLILESASTNQTSMYLCASSVTGGYGELFFGEGSRLTVL.

This clone has just one count. This rearrangement joins TRBV5-4 to TRBJ2-1; perhaps TRBD1 as D (6 bases). Per the germline V gene, CDR1 is SGHNT and CDR2 is YYREEE (reference sequence). CDR3 length: 13 amino acids. Between the trimmed V and J ends, which lost 0 bases and 5 bases, there was a span of 6 bases. The CDR3 DNA follows: TGTGCCAGCAGCTTGGGGGACAACAATGAGCAGTTCTTC. Protein sequence: CASSLGDNNEQFF. Combining the CDR3 with reference TRBV5-4 and TRBJ2-1 gives the whole variable domain ETGVTQSPTHLIKTRGQQVTLRCSSQSGHNTVSWYQQALGQGPQFIFQYYREEENGRGNFPPRFSGLQFPNYSSELNVNALELDDSALYLCASSLGDNNEQFFGPGTRLTVL.

V is TRBV29-1 and J is TRBJ2-7, with D possibly matching TRBD1 (6 bases). The CDR3 length is 11 residues. The germline gives CDR1 SQVTM, CDR2 ANQGSEA. V lost 7 bases to trimming and J lost 6 bases, with 13 bases between them. The CDR3 DNA sequence: TGCAGCGCATCTGGGACAACCGAGCAGTACTTC. Its protein product is CSASGTTEQYF.

V gene TRBV9 combines with J gene TRBJ2-7; 10 bases are a match to TRBD2. CDR3 length: 14 amino acids. V dropped 4 bases and J dropped 0; count of bases not matched to a gene: 1. Germline V CDR1 and CDR2: SGDLS, YYNGEE. This CDR3 is CASSRTSGSYEQYF. DNA for the CDR3: TGTGCCAGCAGCCGGACTAGCGGCTCCTACGAGCAGTACTTC.

This clone was found a few times. The gene calls are TRBV2 and TRBJ2-1; D is unresolved. The CDR3 spans 10 residues. V was cut by 4 bases and J by 9 bases, with 4 bases left in between. CDR1 is SNHLY, CDR2 FYNNEI, per germline. DNA of the CDR3: TGTGCCAGCAGTGGCGGTGAGCAGTTCTTC. Translating it yields CASSGGEQFF.

The V and J genes are TRBV9 and TRBJ2-7, with TRBD2 as a possible D gene (6 bases). V was shortened by 3 bases and J by 2 bases, with 9 bases between the two germline ends. The CDR3 contains 13 residues. The germline V gene has CDR1 SGDLS and CDR2 YYNGEE. The CDR3: CASSGEEPYEQYF. CDR3 in DNA: TGTGCCAGCAGCGGGGAGGAGCCCTACGAGCAGTACTTC.

The V gene is TRBV27, the J gene TRBJ1-6, with 9 bases identical to TRBD1. CDR3 length: 19 residues. Germline CDR1 reads MNHEY; CDR2 reads SMNVEV (reference sequence). After removal of 1 base from V and 3 bases from J, the junction contained 10 bases not matched to a gene. The CDR3 nucleotides are TGTGCCAGCAGTTTATTCCCCCCGGGACAGGGTGGCTATAATTCACCCCTCCACTTT. It specifies CASSLFPPGQGGYNSPLHF.

The chain couples TRBV4-3 to TRBJ2-5, with 12 nucleotides matching TRBD2. Germline V gives CDR1 LGHNA, CDR2 YSLEER. This CDR3 has 19 residues. The J segment lost 0 bases and the V segment lost 1 base, leaving 9 bases of the junction unmatched. The CDR3 region is CASSQGTSGIMGYQETQYF. The CDR3 DNA reads TGCGCCAGCAGCCAAGGGACTAGCGGGATCATGGGGTACCAAGAGACCCAGTACTTC.

The chain couples TRBV7-3 to TRBJ2-2; maybe TRBD1 (5 bases). The CDR3 has 14 residues. Trimming took 4 bases from V and 5 from J, leaving 11 bases between them. Germline loops: CDR1 SGHTA, CDR2 FQGTGA. In DNA form, the CDR3 reads TGTGCCAGCAGCTCTAGGGGTGGGACCGGGGAGCTGTTTTTT. It codes for CASSSRGGTGELFF.

Comment on this clone: The sample has other DNA sequences that encode this CDR3 too. This sequence joins TRBV28 and TRBJ2-7; D gene ambiguous. The V gene lost 6 bases and the J gene lost 0 bases, with 6 bases spanning the gap. Germline loops: CDR1 MDHEN, CDR2 SYDVKM. The CDR3 runs 12 residues. The CDR3 DNA follows: TGTGCCAGCAGCTCCAGCTCCTACGAGCAGTACTTC. It translates to CASSSSSYEQYF.

CDR3: CASSPFAVIGATAGANVLTF. The CDR3 region has the DNA TGTGCCAGCAGTCCCTTCGCCGTCATTGGGGCTACGGCTGGGGCCAACGTCCTGACTTTC. The chain joins TRBV27 to TRBJ2-6, with a possible D match to TRBD1 (5 bases). The germline gives CDR1 MNHEY, CDR2 SMNVEV (reference sequence). The CDR3 consists of 20 residues. V was pared by 5 bases and J by 2 bases, with 25 bases between.

The V gene is TRBV19, the J gene TRBJ2-7, with TRBD2 as a possible D gene (6 bases). This CDR3 spans 16 amino acids. Trimming removed 4 bases from V and 2 bases from J, with 18 bases in between. The germline gives CDR1 LNHDA, CDR2 SQIVND (reference sequence). The CDR3 here is CASSKRRGGTTYEQYF. In DNA, the CDR3 is TGTGCCAGTAGTAAGAGAAGGGGAGGCACCACCTACGAGCAGTACTTC.

V and J are TRBV7-2 and TRBJ1-5; TRBD1 might be the D (6 bases). Germline assignment: CDR1 SGHTA and CDR2 FQGNSA. The CDR3 has 17 amino acids. V was cut by 2 bases and J by 8 bases, with 22 bases left in between. CDR3 DNA sequence: TGTGCCAGCAGCTTAAGAGACAGGCTGGAGTTCGATGAGCCCCAGCATTTT. Its protein product is CASSLRDRLEFDEPQHF.

The chain is built from TRBV28 and TRBJ1-2; D gene uncertain. Germline CDR1 and CDR2: MDHEN and SYDVKM. The CDR3 totals 14 residues. With 6 bases removed from V and 0 bases from J, the gap between germline ends came to 11 bases. The CDR3 DNA follows: TGTGCCAGCAGGTCGGCCGGAGCTAACTATGGCTACACCTTC. Its translation: CASRSAGANYGYTF.

The chain joins TRBV19 to TRBJ2-7; TRBD1 might be the D (6 bases). Germline V CDR1 and CDR2: LNHDA, SQIVND (reference sequence). Trimming cost V 4 bases and J 5 bases, with 12 bases left between them. The CDR3 spans 13 residues. CDR3 in DNA: TGTGCCAGTAGTACAGGACAGCCTAACGAGCAGTACTTC. It specifies CASSTGQPNEQYF.